These 8 T cell receptor beta chains came from one sample sequenced in a study of T cell changes during pregnancy in multiple sclerosis. Profiling relied on immunoSEQ multiplex PCR, and the TCRdb table lists in-frame clones only, not all of them. The table records more than 35,000 clones, around 90% of them present only once. This specimen consisted of CD4+ T cells from peripheral blood mononuclear cells, obtained before pregnancy. The source is a female donor with multiple sclerosis, enrolled in a pregnancy study.

The V gene is TRBV6-5, the J gene TRBJ1-2; D uncertain. The CDR3 is made up of 13 amino acids. V gave up 0 bases and J gave up 8 bases, with 10 bases separating them. CDR1 is MNHEY and CDR2 is SVGAGI in the germline V gene. Here the CDR3 DNA reads TGTGCCAGCAGTTACTCTGAACACGGGGGCTACACCTTC. It translates to CASSYSEHGGYTF.

This chain joins TRBV30 and TRBJ1-3; D is ambiguous. The germline V gene has CDR1 GTSNPN and CDR2 SVGIG (reference sequence). Trimming removed 2 bases at V and 4 bases at J, with 12 bases between. This CDR3 region has 14 residues. The CDR3 DNA reads TGTGCCTGGAGTCACATGGGAGGAGGAAACACCATATATTTT. This translates into CAWSHMGGGNTIYF.

The CDR3 coding sequence is TGCGCCAGCAGCCAAGAACCGGGGGGTAACTATGGCTACACCTTC. It specifies CASSQEPGGNYGYTF. The chain carries TRBV4-3 and TRBJ1-2, with a weak D call TRBD1 (5 bases). The CDR3 has 15 amino acids. CDR1 is LGHNA, CDR2 YSLEER, per germline. The V gene lost 0 bases and the J gene lost 1 base, with 9 bases spanning the gap.

The genes are TRBV11-2 and TRBJ2-2; 14 bases line up with TRBD2. The V and J ends lost 5 bases and 2 bases, in that order; junction bases with no gene match: 4. The CDR3 contains 17 residues. Per germline, CDR1 SGHAT and CDR2 FQNNGV. The CDR3 sequence is CASSPGTSGGNTGELFF. CDR3 DNA sequence: TGTGCCAGCAGCCCTGGGACTAGCGGGGGCAACACCGGGGAGCTGTTTTTT.

The chain combines TRBV5-1 with TRBJ1-6; TRBD1 matches at 8 bases. The J segment lost 9 bases and the V segment lost 4 bases, leaving 9 bases of the junction unmatched. Germline V gene sequence: CDR1 SGHRS, CDR2 YFSETQ. The CDR3 consists of 15 residues. In DNA, the CDR3 is TGCGCCAGCAGCCCCGGACAGGGTGTCTCTTCACCCCTCCACTTT. Translation gives CASSPGQGVSSPLHF.

The chain has TRBV18 and TRBJ1-4; D is ambiguous. The CDR3 runs 19 residues. Germline-derived CDR1 and CDR2 are KGHSH and LQKENI. V lost 2 bases and J lost 10, with 29 bases in between. As DNA, the CDR3 is TGTGCCAGCTCACCAAATTTGGTCAACGGGGTAGGCCTGTCGCGAAAACTGTTTTTT. This encodes CASSPNLVNGVGLSRKLFF. The complete variable domain, with remaining parts taken from reference TRBV18 and TRBJ1-4, reads NAGVMQNPRHLVRRRGQEARLRCSPMKGHSHVYWYRQLPEEGLKFMVYLQKENIIDESGMPKERFSAEFPKEGPSILRIQQVVRGDSAAYFCASSPNLVNGVGLSRKLFFGSGTQLSVL.

This clone was detected a few times. J is TRBJ1-1 and V is TRBV30, with TRBD1 as a possible D gene (6 bases). Germline V gene sequence: CDR1 GTSNPN, CDR2 SVGIG (reference sequence). This CDR3 contains 13 residues. The V gene lost 4 bases and the J gene lost 2 bases, with 11 bases spanning the gap. CDR3 bases: TGTGCCTGGACCCGACAGGCCAACACTGAAGCTTTCTTT. It translates to CAWTRQANTEAFF.

V and J are TRBV7-3 and TRBJ2-2, with 7 bases identical to TRBD1. The CDR3 is made up of 16 amino acids. V dropped 5 bases and J dropped 5; count of bases not matched to a gene: 11. Germline V gene data show CDR1 as SGHTA and CDR2 as FQGTGA. CDR3 in DNA: TGTGCCAGCAGCGGGACGACCGGGACAGAGACCGGGGAGCTGTTTTTT. It specifies CASSGTTGTETGELFF.